This record looks at one T cell receptor (beta chain) sequence and its context. A J-beta primer mix and a sample-barcoded 5' primer were used in a second PCR of roughly 6 to 11 cycles. TCRdb passed the 5' RACE reads through MiXCR, listing each CDR3 protein once. The sample shows about 970,000 distinct CDR3 sequences, about 53% of them seen only once. This sample was taken from a study of blood T cells in healthy people across ages. The clonotype was recovered from a woman aged 55 to 70 in good health. Sample: blood.

The CDR3 reads CASSLRQGITNEQYF. CDR3 bases: TGTGCCAGCAGCCTACGACAGGGCATTACGAATGAGCAGTACTTC. The chain uses TRBV4-2 and TRBJ2-4, with 7 bases matching TRBD1. CDR1 and CDR2 (germline): LGHNA, YNFKEQ. This CDR3 spans 15 amino acids. Losses at the gene ends were 4 bases for V and 13 bases for J; bases not matched to a gene: 16.